The 30 T cell receptor beta chains given below trace back to one sample, sequenced in a study of neoadjuvant anti-PD-1 for oral cavity cancer. The repertoire was sequenced with immunoSEQ multiplex PCR; TCRdb's copy has only in-frame clones and lacks some. The table records under 15,000 clones, 65% to 80% of them present only once. Time point in this sample: after neoadjuvant nivolumab, at surgical resection. The sample consisted of PBMCs, taken after nivolumab (anti-PD-1) treatment. Every receptor here comes from a person aged 35-79 years with oral cavity squamous cell carcinoma.

The V and J genes are TRBV19 and TRBJ1-1; perhaps TRBD1 as D (6 bases). The CDR3 has 14 residues. Germline V gene data show CDR1 as LNHDA and CDR2 as SQIVND (reference sequence). Trimming pared 5 bases from V and 1 base from J, leaving 11 bases between. The CDR3 reads CASSPGQPNTEAFF. DNA of the CDR3: TGTGCCAGTAGTCCCGGACAGCCGAACACTGAAGCTTTCTTT. Full variable domain (remainder filled in from reference TRBV19 and TRBJ1-1): DGGITQSPKYLFRKEGQNVTLSCEQNLNHDAMYWYRQDPGQGLRLIYYSQIVNDFQKGDIAEGYSVSREKKESFPLTVTSAQKNPTAFYLCASSPGQPNTEAFFGQGTRLTVV.

The rearrangement joins TRBV27 to TRBJ1-1; a weak D match, TRBD1 (5 bases). Looked up from germline, CDR1 is MNHEY and CDR2 is SMNVEV (reference sequence). V was trimmed by 6 bases and J by 5 bases, leaving 13 bases between them. The CDR3 has 13 amino acids. CDR3 bases: TGTGCCAGCAGGGGACGGGAAAGAACTGAAGCTTTCTTT. Its translation: CASRGRERTEAFF.

This chain joins TRBV7-2 and TRBJ2-7; no firm D call. CDR3 length: 15 amino acids. Trimming shortened V by 4 bases and J by 7 bases, and 20 bases separated the two germline ends. Per the germline V gene, CDR1 is SGHTA and CDR2 is FQGNSA. CDR3 DNA: TGTGCCAGCAGCTCCACTGGGCTACCTGGGGAAGAGCAGTACTTC. Its protein product is CASSSTGLPGEEQYF.

This clone was detected only a few times. This rearrangement joins TRBV2 to TRBJ2-2, with 10 bases that match TRBD1. Losses at the gene ends were 6 bases for V and 6 bases for J; bases not matched to a gene: 10. Germline lookup yields CDR1 SNHLY and CDR2 FYNNEI. The CDR3 runs to 16 residues. The CDR3 spells CASSLDSGTGAGELFF. CDR3 bases: TGTGCCAGCAGCCTCGACTCCGGGACAGGGGCCGGGGAGCTGTTTTTT.

The gene calls are TRBV27 and TRBJ2-7; D tentatively reads TRBD1 or TRBD2 (5 bases each). Germline assignment: CDR1 MNHEY and CDR2 SMNVEV (reference sequence). The V gene lost 2 bases and the J gene lost 7 bases, with 15 bases spanning the gap. This CDR3 comprises 14 residues. The CDR3 DNA sequence: TGTGCCAGCAGTTTAAGGGACGGGTTGGGGGAGCAGTACTTC. This codes for CASSLRDGLGEQYF.

This clone has more than one count but fewer than ten. V usage is TRBV28 and J usage is TRBJ1-5; perhaps TRBD1 as D (5 bases). CDR3 length equals 16 residues. V lost 3 bases and J lost 7, with 19 bases in between. The germline gives CDR1 MDHEN, CDR2 SYDVKM. CDR3 coding DNA: TGTGCCAGCAGTTTGGGGGGGATGGATGCGAGCCAGCCCCAGCATTTT. Protein product: CASSLGGMDASQPQHF.

This clone was seen a few times. The J gene is TRBJ2-3, the V gene TRBV30; 7 nucleotides align to TRBD2. With 1 base clipped from V and 3 bases from J, the junction kept 7 bases outside the gene matches. The CDR3 contains 15 residues. Per germline, CDR1 GTSNPN and CDR2 SVGIG (reference sequence). CDR3 residues: CAWSERGRGTDTQYF. The CDR3 DNA follows: TGTGCCTGGAGTGAACGGGGGAGGGGAACAGATACGCAGTATTTT.

The V and J genes are TRBV4-1 and TRBJ2-7; possible D gene TRBD2, 6 bases. There are 13 residues in the CDR3. Germline V gives CDR1 MGHRA, CDR2 YSYEKL. Deletions cut 1 base from V and 6 bases from J, with 10 bases between. CDR3 sequence reads: CASSQGRGGEQYF. CDR3 nucleotides: TGCGCCAGCAGCCAAGGGAGGGGAGGCGAGCAGTACTTC.

This clone has more than one count but fewer than ten. V is TRBV5-6 and J is TRBJ2-5; D is possibly TRBD1 or TRBD2 (5 bases each). Germline V gives CDR1 SGHDT, CDR2 YYEEEE. Trimming took off 4 bases at V and 6 bases at J, with 19 bases between the two ends. The CDR3 extends over 15 amino acids. CDR3 bases: TGTGCCAGCAGCCCCGGGACGGTGATGTTGAAGACCCAGTACTTC. As protein: CASSPGTVMLKTQYF.

The J gene is TRBJ2-7, the V gene TRBV5-1; 9 bases map to TRBD1. V lost 4 bases, J lost 3 bases, and 8 bases stayed unmatched. The CDR3 runs to 15 residues. Germline assignment: CDR1 SGHRS and CDR2 YFSETQ. The DNA of the CDR3 is TGCGCCAGCAGCGCCTTACAGGGGGCCGGCTACGAGCAGTACTTC. Protein: CASSALQGAGYEQYF.

This clone has only a few counts. The chain joins TRBV5-4 to TRBJ2-7, with D perhaps TRBD2 (6 bases). CDR3 length equals 14 residues. The V gene's germline CDR1 is SGHNT and CDR2 YYREEE (reference sequence). Trimming cost V 6 bases and J 2 bases, with 15 bases left between them. For the CDR3, the DNA is TGTGCCAGCAAGCCGGGAGATGAGCCCTACGAGCAGTACTTC. Its protein is CASKPGDEPYEQYF.

The V and J genes are TRBV5-1 and TRBJ2-7, with D perhaps matching TRBD2 (7 bases). The CDR3 spans 17 residues. Germline CDR1 reads SGHRS; CDR2 reads YFSETQ. V lost 4 bases to trimming and J lost 2 bases, with 22 bases between them. The CDR3 protein is CASSPNPAGAGAYEQYF. Here the CDR3 DNA reads TGCGCCAGCAGCCCTAATCCCGCAGGGGCGGGGGCCTACGAGCAGTACTTC.

This clone was detected only a few times. CDR3 protein: CASSPKYTSYEQYF. The CDR3 bases are TGTGCCAGCAGTCCCAAATACACTTCCTACGAGCAGTACTTC. V gene TRBV27 combines with J gene TRBJ2-7; D remains unclear. Germline CDR1 is MNHEY and CDR2 is SMNVEV (reference sequence). This CDR3 has 14 amino acids. V lost 5 bases, J lost 1 base, and 12 bases lay in between.

This clone showed up just a few times. The chain couples TRBV19 to TRBJ2-5; possibly TRBD2 for D (7 bases). The CDR3 is 15 residues long. CDR1 is LNHDA and CDR2 is SQIVND in the germline V gene (reference sequence). V lost 3 bases, J lost 5 bases, and 16 bases lay in between. CDR3 in amino acids: CASSIGGGRSETQYF. The CDR3 DNA follows: TGTGCCAGTAGTATCGGGGGCGGGAGAAGTGAGACCCAGTACTTC.

The chain links TRBV9 to TRBJ2-1, with 9 bases lining up with TRBD2. The germline gives CDR1 SGDLS, CDR2 YYNGEE. The CDR3 extends over 17 amino acids. Unmatched junction bases numbered 12, after V lost 3 bases and J lost 5 bases. CDR3 sequence (DNA): TGTGCCAGCAGCGCGTGGACTAGCGCGAATGGTAACAATGAGCAGTTCTTC. The encoded protein is CASSAWTSANGNNEQFF.

The chain carries TRBV29-1 and TRBJ2-1; D might be TRBD1 (6 bases). CDR1 is SQVTM and CDR2 is ANQGSEA in the germline V gene. The CDR3 contains 11 residues. Between the trimmed V and J ends, which lost 5 bases and 12 bases, there was a span of 14 bases. The CDR3 loop reads CSVSGGRGQFF. In DNA form, the CDR3 reads TGCAGCGTTTCAGGAGGCAGGGGGCAGTTCTTC.

The CDR3 DNA reads as TGTGCCAGCAGCTTGCGGCGGGACAGACAAGAGACCCAGTACTTC. Amino acid sequence: CASSLRRDRQETQYF. The V and J genes are TRBV5-8 and TRBJ2-5; possibly TRBD1 for D (7 bases). This CDR3 is built from 15 residues. Trimming stripped 1 base from V and 2 bases from J, with 12 bases between. Looked up from germline, CDR1 is SGHTS and CDR2 is YDEGEE.

V usage is TRBV9 and J usage is TRBJ2-1; D is ambiguous. This CDR3 spans 12 amino acids. V lost 0 bases to trimming and J lost 10 bases, with 8 bases between them. Germline-derived CDR1 and CDR2 are SGDLS and YYNGEE. This CDR3 reads CASSVVGKEQFF. CDR3 nucleotide sequence: TGTGCCAGCAGCGTAGTTGGGAAGGAGCAGTTCTTC.

This clone was counted only a few times. The chain is built from TRBV7-9 and TRBJ2-6; D is uncertain. This CDR3 region has 15 residues. With 6 bases removed from V and 0 bases from J, the gap between germline ends came to 9 bases. CDR1 and CDR2 from the germline V gene are SEHNR and FQNEAQ (reference sequence). The CDR3 sequence is CASRARNSGANVLTF. Written as DNA, the CDR3 is TGTGCCAGCAGGGCCCGCAACTCTGGGGCCAACGTCCTGACTTTC.

The genes are TRBV2 and TRBJ2-5, with D possibly being TRBD2 (6 bases). This CDR3 is 11 amino acids long. Germline lookup yields CDR1 SNHLY and CDR2 FYNNEI. The ends were cut back, 8 bases at V and 5 bases at J, with 9 bases in the middle. In DNA form, the CDR3 reads TGTGCCAGCCTGGCGGGGGAGACCCAGTACTTC. This translates into CASLAGETQYF.

This clone was recorded a few times. The chain is built from TRBV29-1 and TRBJ2-1; 13 nucleotides align to TRBD2. CDR1 and CDR2 from the germline V gene are SQVTM and ANQGSEA. This CDR3 comprises 16 residues. Trimming cost V 6 bases and J 1 base; bases outside gene matches: 6. CDR3 in amino acids: CSVQGLAGLSYNEQFF. CDR3 DNA sequence: TGCAGCGTCCAGGGACTAGCGGGACTATCCTACAATGAGCAGTTCTTC.

This chain joins TRBV30 and TRBJ2-7, with D possibly TRBD1 on 7 matching bases. This CDR3 comprises 14 residues. Trimming removed 4 bases from V and 2 bases from J, with 15 bases in between. Germline V gene data show CDR1 as GTSNPN and CDR2 as SVGIG (reference sequence). The CDR3 bases are TGTGCCTGGACCTTTCCAGGGGGGCCCTACGAGCAGTACTTC. Protein: CAWTFPGGPYEQYF.

The chain joins TRBV2 to TRBJ2-3; a possible D gene is TRBD2 (5 bases). With 5 bases removed from V and 2 bases from J, the gap between germline ends came to 14 bases. This CDR3 is 15 amino acids long. Looked up from germline, CDR1 is SNHLY and CDR2 is FYNNEI. The CDR3 bases are TGTGCCAGCAGTCCTGGCGGGTTAGACACAGATACGCAGTATTTT. It encodes CASSPGGLDTDTQYF. Using reference TRBV2 and TRBJ2-3 for the parts outside the CDR3, the full variable domain is EPEVTQTPSHQVTQMGQEVILRCVPISNHLYFYWYRQILGQKVEFLVSFYNNEISEKSEIFDDQFSVERPDGSNFTLKIRSTKLEDSAMYFCASSPGGLDTDTQYFGPGTRLTVL.

The chain couples TRBV5-1 to TRBJ1-5; a possible D gene is TRBD1 (5 bases). Germline CDR1 and CDR2: SGHRS and YFSETQ. The ends were cut back, 1 base at V and 7 bases at J, with 9 bases in the middle. CDR3 length equals 13 residues. The CDR3 protein is CASSLTRGQPQHF. The DNA of the CDR3 is TGCGCCAGCAGCTTGACCCGGGGCCAGCCCCAGCATTTT.

This chain joins TRBV30 and TRBJ2-1, with 8 positions matching TRBD2. The germline V gene encodes CDR1 GTSNPN and CDR2 SVGIG (reference sequence). The CDR3 has 16 amino acids. Germline trimming cut 0 bases from V and 6 bases from J; bases unmatched to any gene: 10. The CDR3 protein is CAWSVARGRSGNEQFF. CDR3 nucleotides: TGTGCCTGGAGTGTCGCGCGCGGGAGGTCGGGCAATGAGCAGTTCTTC.

This clone was counted once. The chain is built from TRBV6-5 and TRBJ2-1; no clear D gene. This CDR3 is built from 11 residues. The V gene's germline CDR1 is MNHEY and CDR2 SVGAGI. Trimming pared 6 bases from V and 5 bases from J, leaving 5 bases between. The CDR3 is CASRLNNEQFF. CDR3 sequence (DNA): TGTGCCAGCAGGCTCAACAATGAGCAGTTCTTC.

This chain connects TRBV6-1 to TRBJ2-1; D call uncertain. V was clipped by 1 base and J by 8 bases, with 18 bases between them. The germline CDR1 and CDR2 sequences are MNHNS and SASEGT. The CDR3 has 16 amino acids. The CDR3 nucleotides are TGTGCCAGCAGTGAAGGGAATCCTGCAGGTACCCATGAGCAGTTCTTC. Its translation is CASSEGNPAGTHEQFF.

This clone was seen a single time. This chain links TRBV6-1 with TRBJ2-1; 7 nucleotides match TRBD1. V was pared by 5 bases and J by 16 bases, with 11 bases of the junction left unmatched. CDR3 length: 12 amino acids. In germline, CDR1 is MNHNS, CDR2 SASEGT. DNA for the CDR3: TGTGCCAGCAGTCAAGGGGGCGCAGAGACTTTCTTC. This encodes CASSQGGAETFF.

This rearrangement joins TRBV29-1 to TRBJ2-1, with TRBD2 as a possible D gene (5 bases). Germline values: CDR1 SQVTM, CDR2 ANQGSEA. This CDR3 spans 13 amino acids. Trimming took 0 bases from V and 8 from J, leaving 11 bases between them. The DNA for the CDR3 is TGCAGCGTTGAAGATTTACTAGACGATGAGCAGTTCTTC. Translated: CSVEDLLDDEQFF.

The chain has TRBV10-3 and TRBJ1-3, with D maybe TRBD1 (6 bases). This CDR3 has 15 residues. Germline lookup yields CDR1 ENHRY and CDR2 SYGVKD. Between the trimmed V and J ends, which lost 3 bases and 2 bases, there was a span of 11 bases. CDR3 in amino acids: CAISELGATGNTIYF. DNA of the CDR3: TGTGCCATCAGTGAACTGGGGGCGACTGGAAACACCATATATTTT.